Listed below are T cell receptor beta chains from one sample, sequenced in a study of cytomegalovirus exposure and HLA in healthy donors. Assay used: immunoSEQ multiplex PCR; TCRdb lists only in-frame clones, some missing. The data show more than 95,000 clones, 86% seen once. Sequencing was carried out using PBMCs. These receptors were taken from a man aged 18 to 30 in good health and CMV-seronegative. The CDR3 runs from the conserved cysteine through the conserved F or W. A D gene is named only where the DNA matches it firmly. Some rows have no size entry. The others give once, few or many, or a class for an expanded clone.

>TRBV30|TRBD1|NA|TRBJ1-1
CAWRGQMNTEAFF
TGTGCCTGGAGGGGACAGATGAACACTGAAGCTTTCTTT
>TRBV6-5|TRBD1|NA|TRBJ1-5
CASSRDRDQPQHF
TGTGCCAGCAGCCGGGACAGAGATCAGCCCCAGCATTTT
>TRBV30|TRBD2|NA|TRBJ2-7
CAWRAGKRALGGNYEQYF
TGTGCCTGGAGAGCGGGAAAGCGGGCCTTGGGGGGAAACTACGAGCAGTACTTC
>TRBV30|NA|NA|TRBJ1-1
CAWGPAGAEAFF
TGTGCCTGGGGTCCAGCGGGGGCTGAAGCTTTCTTT
>TRBV13|TRBD2|few|TRBJ2-2
CASSLGLAAGELFF
TGTGCCAGCAGCTTGGGACTAGCGGCCGGGGAGCTGTTTTTT
>TRBV30|TRBD1|NA|TRBJ1-4
CAWLKQGSSEKLFF
TGTGCCTGGCTCAAACAGGGGTCGAGTGAAAAACTGTTTTTT
>TRBV9|TRBD2|NA|TRBJ2-7
CASSVRTSYYEQYF
TGTGCCAGCAGCGTCAGGACTAGCTATTATGAGCAGTACTTC
>TRBV11-2|TRBD2|NA|TRBJ2-7
CASSLGLAGDEQYF
TGTGCCAGCAGCTTAGGGCTAGCGGGAGACGAGCAGTACTTC
>TRBV6-5|TRBD1|NA|TRBJ2-2
CASKRDRVNTGELFF
TGTGCCAGCAAACGGGACAGGGTGAACACCGGGGAGCTGTTTTTT
>TRBV11-3|TRBD1|NA|TRBJ1-6
CASSTGTGPYRNSPLHF
TGTGCCAGCAGCACGGGGACAGGCCCATACCGTAATTCACCCCTCCACTTT
>TRBV30|TRBD1|NA|TRBJ2-7
CAWSSGDRLSYEQYF
TGTGCCTGGAGTTCAGGGGACAGATTATCCTACGAGCAGTACTTC
>TRBV30|TRBD2|few|TRBJ2-1
CAWNSGGNNEQFF
TGTGCCTGGAATTCGGGAGGGAACAATGAGCAGTTCTTC
>TRBV5-1|TRBD2|NA|TRBJ2-7
CASSPNRAGGYEQYF
TGCGCCAGCAGCCCAAACAGGGCGGGGGGCTACGAGCAGTACTTC
>TRBV12-2|NA|NA|TRBJ1-5
CASRLEENNQPQHF
TGTGCAAGTCGCTTAGAGGAGAACAATCAGCCCCAGCATTTT
>TRBV30|NA|few|TRBJ1-6
CAWSVAGAYNSPLHF
TGTGCCTGGAGTGTCGCAGGGGCCTATAATTCACCCCTCCACTTT
>TRBV11-2|TRBD2|NA|TRBJ2-5
CASTPGLAGSGTQYF
TGTGCCAGCACCCCCGGACTAGCGGGGAGTGGGACCCAGTACTTC
>TRBV30|TRBD2|NA|TRBJ2-5
CAWSVLRLAGPQETQYF
TGTGCCTGGAGTGTACTAAGACTAGCGGGGCCCCAAGAGACCCAGTACTTC
>TRBV7-9|NA|NA|TRBJ2-3
CASDPQVFNTDTQYF
TGTGCCAGCGACCCACAGGTTTTCAACACAGATACGCAGTATTTT
>TRBV5-1|TRBD1|few|TRBJ2-7
CASSDGTVEQYF
TGCGCCAGCAGCGACGGGACAGTCGAGCAGTACTTC
>TRBV4-1|NA|few|TRBJ1-2
CASSQGGTRIGYTF
TGCGCCAGCAGCCAAGGTGGGACTAGAATCGGCTACACCTTC
>TRBV25-1|NA|NA|TRBJ1-2
CASSTGHRNYGYTF
TGTGCCAGCAGTACTGGACACCGCAACTATGGCTACACCTTC
>TRBV5-1|NA|NA|TRBJ1-2
CASSLVGSYIYTF
TGCGCCAGCAGCTTGGTTGGGAGTTACATCTACACCTTC
>TRBV30|NA|NA|TRBJ1-1
CAWSISGGNTEAFF
TGTGCCTGGAGTATTTCCGGAGGGAACACTGAAGCTTTCTTT
>TRBV19|TRBD1|NA|TRBJ1-1
CASTDPGQGFLAFF
TGTGCCAGTACCGATCCGGGACAGGGGTTTCTCGCTTTCTTT
>TRBV18|TRBD1|few|TRBJ2-7
CASSPGTAHEQYF
TGTGCCAGCTCACCGGGGACAGCGCACGAGCAGTACTTC
>TRBV13|TRBD2|NA|TRBJ2-1
CASRWGTSGHNEQFF
TGTGCCAGCCGTTGGGGGACTAGCGGACACAATGAGCAGTTCTTC
>TRBV5-1|TRBD2|NA|TRBJ2-1
CASSLDRFSGGEQFF
TGCGCCAGCAGCTTGGACAGGTTTAGCGGGGGTGAGCAGTTCTTC
>TRBV6-1|NA|NA|TRBJ1-2
CASSETANPYGYTF
TGTGCCAGCAGTGAGACAGCAAATCCCTATGGCTACACCTTC
>TRBV30|NA|NA|TRBJ2-5
CAWSVPVGGGQETQYF
TGTGCCTGGAGTGTTCCAGTTGGGGGAGGTCAAGAGACCCAGTACTTC
>TRBV29-1|TRBD1|NA|TRBJ2-3
CSVVRDRAVLGTDTQYF
TGCAGCGTTGTTCGGGACAGGGCGGTTTTGGGCACAGATACGCAGTATTTT
>TRBV6-6|NA|NA|TRBJ1-2
CASRLGGEGYGYTF
TGTGCCAGCAGACTTGGGGGCGAGGGCTATGGCTACACCTTC
>TRBV7-9|NA|NA|TRBJ2-1
CASSLTGGSNNEQFF
TGTGCCAGCAGCTTGACCGGGGGTTCGAACAATGAGCAGTTCTTC
>TRBV5-1|NA|NA|TRBJ1-2
CASSFGTMSGYTF
TGCGCCAGCAGCTTTGGGACAATGAGCGGCTACACCTTC
>TRBV2|TRBD1|once|TRBJ2-2
CASRGTVNTGELFF
TGTGCCAGCAGGGGGACAGTGAACACCGGGGAGCTGTTTTTT
>TRBV5-1|NA|once|TRBJ2-3
CASSLGQRADTQYF
TGCGCCAGCAGCTTGGGGCAGCGGGCAGATACGCAGTATTTT
>TRBV6-1|NA|NA|TRBJ1-5
CASSLAEGQPQHF
TGTGCCAGCAGTCTCGCGGAAGGACAGCCCCAGCATTTT
>TRBV5-6|NA|many|TRBJ2-1
CASSSSARRGTYNEQFF
TGTGCCAGCAGCTCCTCGGCACGCAGGGGAACCTACAATGAGCAGTTCTTC
>TRBV19|TRBD2|NA|TRBJ2-2
CASSSTSGRATGELFF
TGTGCCAGTAGTTCTACTAGCGGGAGGGCCACCGGGGAGCTGTTTTTT
>TRBV6-1|NA|NA|TRBJ2-3
CASSEFAASTDTQYF
TGTGCCAGCAGTGAATTCGCGGCTAGCACAGATACGCAGTATTTT
>TRBV28|TRBD1|NA|TRBJ1-4
CASSPTPLTGGNEKLFF
TGTGCCAGCAGCCCCACTCCCCTGACAGGGGGTAATGAAAAACTGTTTTTT
>TRBV5-6|TRBD1|NA|TRBJ2-3
CASSPGQGLVDTQYF
TGTGCCAGCAGCCCTGGACAGGGGTTAGTAGATACGCAGTATTTT
>TRBV4-2|TRBD1|NA|TRBJ1-2
CASSPGTGENYGYTF
TGTGCCAGCAGCCCAGGTACAGGGGAGAACTATGGCTACACCTTC
>TRBV7-9|TRBD1|NA|TRBJ1-2
CASSSNRGLNYGYTF
TGTGCCAGCAGCTCAAACAGGGGGCTGAACTATGGCTACACCTTC
>TRBV6-4|NA|NA|TRBJ2-5
CASSVESGETQYF
TGTGCCAGCAGTGTAGAGTCCGGAGAGACCCAGTACTTC
>TRBV2|NA|NA|TRBJ1-5
CASSPGQDSNQPQHF
TGTGCCAGCAGTCCAGGCCAAGATAGCAATCAGCCCCAGCATTTT
>TRBV11-3|NA|NA|TRBJ2-3
CASSPSGRGDTQYF
TGTGCCAGCAGCCCTTCCGGGCGGGGAGATACGCAGTATTTT
>TRBV4-1|NA|NA|TRBJ1-3
CASSQPSGSGNTIYF
TGCGCCAGCAGCCAACCATCGGGTTCTGGAAACACCATATATTTT
>TRBV7-7|TRBD1|NA|TRBJ2-5
CASSLSRDREETQYF
TGTGCTAGCAGCCTCTCCCGGGACAGGGAAGAGACCCAGTACTTC
>TRBV5-8|TRBD1|NA|TRBJ1-1
CASSRGTGSGTEAFF
TGTGCCAGCAGCCGGGGGACAGGGTCGGGCACTGAAGCTTTCTTT
>TRBV15|NA|NA|TRBJ1-4
CATSRDRQGHEKLFF
TGTGCCACCAGCAGAGATCGGCAGGGTCATGAAAAACTGTTTTTT
>TRBV4-1|TRBD2|NA|TRBJ2-3
CASSQAAGGVTDTQYF
TGCGCCAGCAGCCAAGCGGCGGGGGGCGTCACAGATACGCAGTATTTT
>TRBV27|TRBD1|NA|TRBJ2-4
CASSPQGDLAKNIQYF
TGTGCCAGCAGTCCACAGGGGGATCTAGCCAAAAACATTCAGTACTTC
>TRBV6-5|TRBD1|NA|TRBJ2-1
CASSQGASYNEQFF
TGTGCCAGCAGCCAGGGGGCATCCTACAATGAGCAGTTCTTC
>TRBV5-1|TRBD1|NA|TRBJ1-1
CASSPGTGAEAFF
TGCGCCAGCAGCCCCGGGACAGGGGCTGAAGCTTTCTTT
>TRBV7-9|TRBD2|NA|TRBJ2-1
CASSLNSGESSYNEQFF
TGTGCCAGCAGCTTGAATAGCGGGGAAAGCTCCTACAATGAGCAGTTCTTC
>TRBV10-2|TRBD2|once|TRBJ2-1
CASGTSSYNEQFF
TGCGCCAGCGGGACTAGCTCCTACAATGAGCAGTTCTTC
>TRBV10-1|TRBD2|NA|TRBJ2-5
CASSPIAGVGETQYF
TGCGCCAGCAGTCCGATCGCGGGAGTGGGGGAGACCCAGTACTTC
>TRBV2|TRBD1|NA|TRBJ1-6
CASSGRNRQGEISPLHF
TGTGCCAGCAGTGGACGAAATAGACAGGGCGAAATTTCACCCCTCCACTTT
>TRBV6-5|NA|few|TRBJ1-5
CASSPGQSNQPQHF
TGTGCCAGCAGTCCTGGACAGTCCAATCAGCCCCAGCATTTT
>TRBV7-6|TRBD2|NA|TRBJ2-5
CASSLEASGSGYF
TGTGCCAGCAGCTTAGAGGCTAGCGGGAGCGGGTACTTC